The source of this TCR beta chain is a study of shared clonotypes between healthy human individuals. Germline V gene data show CDR1 as SQVTM and CDR2 as ANQGSEA. V was cut by 4 bases and J by 0 bases, with 10 bases left in between. The CDR3 is made up of 13 amino acids. CD45RO-negative cells were positively selected for CCR7, leaving out terminally differentiated effector memory CD45RA+ cells. Donors had no recently reported acute infections or vaccinations and were HIV-negative. The table came from immunoSEQ multiplex PCR; TCRdb's copy has only in-frame clones and leaves some out. The sample records about 580,000 clones, roughly 98% being singletons.

The sample was naive CD8+ T cells sorted from blood. The receptor comes from a man younger than 40 in good health. The chain carries TRBV29-1 and TRBJ2-7, with unresolved D. The CDR3 DNA reads TGCAGCGTTGGCTCAAGGAGCTCCTACGAGCAGTACTTC. Its protein product is CSVGSRSSYEQYF.